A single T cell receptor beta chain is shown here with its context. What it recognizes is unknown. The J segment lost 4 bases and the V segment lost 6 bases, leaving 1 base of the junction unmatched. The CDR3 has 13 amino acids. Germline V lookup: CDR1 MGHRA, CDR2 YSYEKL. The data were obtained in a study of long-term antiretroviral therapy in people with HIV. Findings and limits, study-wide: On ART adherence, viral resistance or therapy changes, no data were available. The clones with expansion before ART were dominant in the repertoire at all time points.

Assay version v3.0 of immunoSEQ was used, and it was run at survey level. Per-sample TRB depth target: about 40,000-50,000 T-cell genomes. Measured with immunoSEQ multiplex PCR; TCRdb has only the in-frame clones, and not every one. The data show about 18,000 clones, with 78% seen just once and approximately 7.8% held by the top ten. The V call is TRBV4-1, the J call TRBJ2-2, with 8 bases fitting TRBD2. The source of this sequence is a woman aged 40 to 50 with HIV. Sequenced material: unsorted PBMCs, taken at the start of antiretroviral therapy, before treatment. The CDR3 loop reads CASRRGGTGELFF. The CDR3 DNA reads TGCGCCAGCAGACGGGGGGGCACCGGGGAGCTGTTTTTT.